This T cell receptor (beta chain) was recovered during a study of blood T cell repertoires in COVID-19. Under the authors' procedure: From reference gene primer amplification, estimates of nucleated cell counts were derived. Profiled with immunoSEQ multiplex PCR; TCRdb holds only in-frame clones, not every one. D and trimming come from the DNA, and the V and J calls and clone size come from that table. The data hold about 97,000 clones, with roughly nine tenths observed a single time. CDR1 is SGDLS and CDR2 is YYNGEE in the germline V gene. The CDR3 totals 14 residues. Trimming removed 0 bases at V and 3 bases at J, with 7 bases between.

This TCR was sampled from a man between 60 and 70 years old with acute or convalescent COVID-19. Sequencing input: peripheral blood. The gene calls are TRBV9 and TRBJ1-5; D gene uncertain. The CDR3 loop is CASSVGGTNQPQHF. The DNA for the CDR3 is TGTGCCAGCAGCGTAGGAGGAACCAATCAGCCCCAGCATTTT.